Here is one T cell receptor (beta chain) with its context. Its antigen is not known. This clone may be a read error of a much larger clone one base away. Time point in this sample: newly diagnosed GD, antithyroid drugs for less than 3 months. The authors made the TCR library using RNA they extracted from PBMCs. Arm-PCR with iRepertoire HTBI primers amplified the CDR3 regions for these TCR beta libraries. TCRdb re-called the multiplex PCR reads through MiXCR, storing one row per CDR3 protein. The table shows around 250,000 distinct CDR3 sequences, with approximately 18% occurring only once. The data were taken from a study of regulatory T cells in long-lasting Graves disease. CDR1 and CDR2 (germline): DFQATT, SNEGSKA (reference sequence). Trimming removed 1 base at V and 3 bases at J, with 10 bases between. The CDR3 has 13 residues. General study results and limits: Accuracy could have been hurt by small sample size.

The data were also submitted as part of a second study, on T cells in Graves' hyperthyroidism and ophthalmopathy. That work adds: Those patients with uncontrolled infection, other autoimmune disease, pregnancy or lactation were excluded. HTBI primers were employed in a first-round RT-PCR of the TCR CDR3.

The sequence was obtained from a woman in her twenties or thirties with Graves disease. The sample here was peripheral blood mononuclear cells (PBMCs), taken at new diagnosis, from a patient treated with antithyroid drugs. This chain links TRBV20-1 with TRBJ2-7; D ambiguous. The CDR3 is CSARVGDGYEQYF. CDR3 sequence (DNA): TGCAGTGCTAGAGTTGGAGATGGCTACGAGCAGTACTTC.